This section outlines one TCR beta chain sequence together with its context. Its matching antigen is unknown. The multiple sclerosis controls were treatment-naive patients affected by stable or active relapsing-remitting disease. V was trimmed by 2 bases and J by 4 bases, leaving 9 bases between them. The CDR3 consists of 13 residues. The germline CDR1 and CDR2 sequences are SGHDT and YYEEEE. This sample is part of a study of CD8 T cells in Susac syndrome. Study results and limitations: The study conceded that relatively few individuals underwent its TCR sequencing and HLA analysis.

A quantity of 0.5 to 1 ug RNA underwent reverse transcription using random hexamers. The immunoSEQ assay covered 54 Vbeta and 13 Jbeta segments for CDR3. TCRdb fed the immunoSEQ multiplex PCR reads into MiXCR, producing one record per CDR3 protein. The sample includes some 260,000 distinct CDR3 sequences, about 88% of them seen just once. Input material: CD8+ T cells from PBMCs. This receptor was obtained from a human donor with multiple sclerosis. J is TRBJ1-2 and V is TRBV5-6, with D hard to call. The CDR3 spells CASSLGSSYGYTF. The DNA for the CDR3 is TGTGCCAGCAGCTTAGGCAGCTCCTATGGCTACACCTTC.